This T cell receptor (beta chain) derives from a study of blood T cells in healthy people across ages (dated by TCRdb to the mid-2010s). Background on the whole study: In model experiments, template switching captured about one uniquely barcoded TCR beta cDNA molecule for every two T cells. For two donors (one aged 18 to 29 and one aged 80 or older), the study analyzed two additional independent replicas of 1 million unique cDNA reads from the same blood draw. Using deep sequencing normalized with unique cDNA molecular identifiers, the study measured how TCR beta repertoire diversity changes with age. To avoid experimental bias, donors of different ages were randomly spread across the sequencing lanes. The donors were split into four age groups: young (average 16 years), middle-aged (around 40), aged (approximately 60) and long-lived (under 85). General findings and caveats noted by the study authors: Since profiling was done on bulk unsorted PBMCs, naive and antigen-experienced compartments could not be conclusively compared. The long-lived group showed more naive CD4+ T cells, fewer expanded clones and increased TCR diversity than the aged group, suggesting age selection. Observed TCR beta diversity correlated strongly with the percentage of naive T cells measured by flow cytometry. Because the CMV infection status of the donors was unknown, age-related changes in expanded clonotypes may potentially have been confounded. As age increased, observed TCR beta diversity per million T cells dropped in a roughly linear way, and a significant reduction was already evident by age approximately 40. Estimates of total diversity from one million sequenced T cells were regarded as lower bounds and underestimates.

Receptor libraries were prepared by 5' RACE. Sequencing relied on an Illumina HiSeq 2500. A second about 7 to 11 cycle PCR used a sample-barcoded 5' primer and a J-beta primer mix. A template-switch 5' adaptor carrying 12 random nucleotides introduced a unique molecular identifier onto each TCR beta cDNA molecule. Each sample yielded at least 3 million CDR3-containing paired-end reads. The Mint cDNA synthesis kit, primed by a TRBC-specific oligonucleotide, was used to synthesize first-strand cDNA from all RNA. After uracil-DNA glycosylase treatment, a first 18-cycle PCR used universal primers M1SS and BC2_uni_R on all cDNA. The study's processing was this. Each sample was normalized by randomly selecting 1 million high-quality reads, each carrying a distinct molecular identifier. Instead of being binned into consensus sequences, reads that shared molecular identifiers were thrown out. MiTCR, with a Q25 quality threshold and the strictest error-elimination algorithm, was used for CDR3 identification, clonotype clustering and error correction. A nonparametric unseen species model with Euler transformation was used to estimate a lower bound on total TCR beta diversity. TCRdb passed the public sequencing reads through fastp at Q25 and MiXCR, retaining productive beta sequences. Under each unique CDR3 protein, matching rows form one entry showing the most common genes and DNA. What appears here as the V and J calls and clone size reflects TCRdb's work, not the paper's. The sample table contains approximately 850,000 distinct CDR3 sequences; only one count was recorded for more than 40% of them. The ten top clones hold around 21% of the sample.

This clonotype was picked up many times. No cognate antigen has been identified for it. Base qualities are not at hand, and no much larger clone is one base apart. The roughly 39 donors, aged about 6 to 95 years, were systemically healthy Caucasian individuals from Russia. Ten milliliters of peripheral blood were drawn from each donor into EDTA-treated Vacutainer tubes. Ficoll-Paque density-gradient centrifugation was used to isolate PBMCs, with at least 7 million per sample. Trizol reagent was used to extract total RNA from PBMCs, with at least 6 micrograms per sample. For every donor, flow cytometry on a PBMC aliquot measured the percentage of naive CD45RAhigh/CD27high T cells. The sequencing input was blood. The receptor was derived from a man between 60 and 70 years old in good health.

CDR3 protein: CAISEEAGSHGYTF. Here is the DNA: TGTGCCATCAGTGAAGAAGCTGGGTCCCATGGCTACACCTTC. This chain is built from TRBV10-3 and TRBJ1-2; a confident D gene designation cannot be given. Deletion took 3 bases off V and 6 bases off J, with a span of 14 bases between the germline ends. CDR1 and CDR2, looked up from the germline V gene, are ENHRY and SYGVKD. Measured from the cysteine to the phenylalanine, the CDR3 is 14 residues long. Left in the record is the CDR3 DNA by itself, 42 bases read in frame from the first base.